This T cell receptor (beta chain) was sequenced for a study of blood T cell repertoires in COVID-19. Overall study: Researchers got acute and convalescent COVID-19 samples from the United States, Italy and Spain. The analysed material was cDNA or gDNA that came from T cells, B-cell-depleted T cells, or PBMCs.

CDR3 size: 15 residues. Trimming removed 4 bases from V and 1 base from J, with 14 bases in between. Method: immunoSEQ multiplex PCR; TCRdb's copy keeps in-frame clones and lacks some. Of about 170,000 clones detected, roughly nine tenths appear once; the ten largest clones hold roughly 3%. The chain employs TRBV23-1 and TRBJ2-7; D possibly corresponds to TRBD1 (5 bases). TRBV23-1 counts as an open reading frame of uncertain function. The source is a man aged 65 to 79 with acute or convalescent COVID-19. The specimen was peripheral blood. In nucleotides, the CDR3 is TGCGCCAGCAGTCTCGCCCGACAGCCTTCCTACGAGCAGTACTTC. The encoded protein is CASSLARQPSYEQYF.